The rows below give T cell receptor beta chains drawn from one sample of a study of cytomegalovirus exposure and HLA in healthy donors. The assay was immunoSEQ multiplex PCR, and TCRdb's table has in-frame clones only and misses some. The sample lists around 63,000 clones, 70% to 85% occurring once. The specimen was PBMCs. The receptors here all came from a woman in her thirties in good health and CMV-seronegative. CDR3s include the opening cysteine and the closing phenylalanine or tryptophan.

V gene,J gene,CDR3 protein
TRBV6-5,TRBJ1-4,CASSYRGATNEKLFF
TRBV19,TRBJ2-5,CASSIKAGIQETQYF
TRBV6-6,TRBJ1-1,CASSYEANTEAFF
TRBV6-5,TRBJ1-6,CASTVTGTGDSPLHF
TRBV6-1,TRBJ1-1,CASSPLSRTEAFF
TRBV7-7,TRBJ2-3,CASSLAEADTQYF
TRBV9,TRBJ1-2,CASSETASPNYGYTF
TRBV4-1,TRBJ2-2,CASSQGPRGGNTGELFF
TRBV11-1,TRBJ2-1,CASSSQETWKQFF
TRBV29-1,TRBJ1-2,CSVEDTVLLYGYTF
TRBV19,TRBJ1-5,CASSAPLIGQGSQPQHF
TRBV13,TRBJ2-3,CASSSTRWTSGTDTQYF
TRBV6-5,TRBJ2-3,CASSSPLAGGINTQYF
TRBV6-4,TRBJ2-2,CASRLEGQGHTGELFF
TRBV6-5,TRBJ2-1,CASSLVAGVNEQFF
TRBV5-1,TRBJ1-6,CASSLGTGSNSPLHF
TRBV2,TRBJ1-2,CASKNGGAGYTF
TRBV19,TRBJ1-1,CASSFRTGHEAFF
TRBV25-1,TRBJ2-2,CASSGQANTGELFF
TRBV11-2,TRBJ2-5,CASSLGHGLAGGPETQYF